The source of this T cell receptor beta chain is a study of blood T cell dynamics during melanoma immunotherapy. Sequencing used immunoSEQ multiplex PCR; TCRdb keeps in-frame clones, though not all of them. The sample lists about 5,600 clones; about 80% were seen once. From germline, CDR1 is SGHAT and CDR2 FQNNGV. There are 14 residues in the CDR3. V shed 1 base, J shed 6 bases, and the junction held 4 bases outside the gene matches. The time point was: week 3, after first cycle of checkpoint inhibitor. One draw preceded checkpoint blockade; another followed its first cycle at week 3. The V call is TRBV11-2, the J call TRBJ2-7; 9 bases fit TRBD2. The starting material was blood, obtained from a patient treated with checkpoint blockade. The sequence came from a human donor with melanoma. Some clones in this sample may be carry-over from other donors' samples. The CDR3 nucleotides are TGTGCCAGCAGCTTAGGGCGGGAGGGCCGCGAGCAGTACTTC. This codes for CASSLGREGREQYF.